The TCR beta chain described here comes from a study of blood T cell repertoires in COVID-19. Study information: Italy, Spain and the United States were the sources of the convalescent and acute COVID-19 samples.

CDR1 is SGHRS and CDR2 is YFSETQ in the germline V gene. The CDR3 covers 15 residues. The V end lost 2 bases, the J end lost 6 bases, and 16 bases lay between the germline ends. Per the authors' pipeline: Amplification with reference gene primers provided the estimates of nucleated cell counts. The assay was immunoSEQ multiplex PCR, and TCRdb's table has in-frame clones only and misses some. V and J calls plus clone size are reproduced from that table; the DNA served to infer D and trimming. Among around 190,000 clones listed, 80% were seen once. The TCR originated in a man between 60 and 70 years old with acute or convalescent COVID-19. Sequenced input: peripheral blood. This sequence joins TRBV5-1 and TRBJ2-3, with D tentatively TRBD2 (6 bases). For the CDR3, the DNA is TGCGCCAGCAGCTTCGGGGGAGTCACAGAGGATACGCAGTATTTT. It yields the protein CASSFGGVTEDTQYF.